Listed below are T cell receptor beta chains from one sample, sequenced in a study of T-cell reconstitution after alpha-beta-depleted transplantation in children. TCRdb analysed the PCR reads with MiXCR anew, one entry per CDR3 protein. The sample yields 350,000 to 500,000 distinct CDR3 sequences, around two fifths seen once. Source: PBMCs, taken before TCRalphabeta/CD19-depleted stem cell transplant. The receptors shown here come from a girl aged 2-10 years with aplastic anemia, due to receive a stem cell transplant. Both conserved end residues are part of each CDR3. D genes are given only for firm matches. Clone sizes are given selectively: once, few, many, or a class where the clone is expanded.

clone size	V gene	J gene	D gene	CDR3 protein	CDR3 DNA
few	TRBV20-1	TRBJ2-1	TRBD2	CSASYGTSETEQFF	TGCAGTGCCTCGTACGGGACTAGCGAGACTGAGCAGTTCTTC
few	TRBV18	TRBJ2-7	-	CASSPTNVGTDIYEQYF	TGTGCCAGCTCACCAACTAATGTCGGGACCGATATCTACGAGCAGTACTTC
few	TRBV2	TRBJ2-2	-	CASSLGRDTGELFF	TGTGCCAGCAGCCTGGGCAGAGACACCGGGGAGCTGTTTTTT
-	TRBV6-1	TRBJ2-1	-	CASSEWWQNEQLF	TGTGCCAGCAGTGAATGGTGGCAAAATGAGCAGCTCTTC
many	TRBV4-2	TRBJ2-7	-	CASSQELKYEQYF	TGTGCCAGCAGCCAAGAGTTGAAGTACGAGCAGTACTTC
many	TRBV9	TRBJ1-3	-	CASSRSGSRNTIYF	TGTGCCAGCAGCAGATCAGGGTCACGAAACACCATATATTTT
few	TRBV7-8	TRBJ1-1	TRBD1	CASSLPGQGKAEAFF	TGTGCCAGCAGCTTACCGGGACAGGGGAAAGCTGAAGCTTTCTTT
-	TRBV30	TRBJ1-4	-	CAWSQGVGEKLFF	TGTGCCTGGAGTCAAGGGGTTGGTGAAAAACTGTTTTTT
few	TRBV20-1	TRBJ2-1	TRBD2	CSAPGLAGGGNEQFF	TGCAGTGCGCCCGGACTAGCGGGAGGGGGCAATGAGCAGTTCTTC
-	TRBV4-1	TRBJ2-7	TRBD1	CASSQEGQGADEQYF	TGCGCCAGCAGCCAAGAAGGCCAGGGGGCAGACGAGCAGTACTTC
-	TRBV29-1	TRBJ2-7	-	CSVEDSVYGGVYEQYF	TGCAGCGTTGAAGATTCAGTATACGGGGGTGTATACGAGCAGTACTTC
few	TRBV18	TRBJ1-5	-	CASSPLPNLGNQPQHF	TGTGCCAGCTCACCACTACCCAATCTGGGCAATCAGCCCCAGCATTTT
-	TRBV7-8	TRBJ2-7	TRBD1	CASSPGQGMGYEQYF	TGTGCCAGCAGCCCAGGACAGGGGATGGGCTACGAGCAGTACTTC
few	TRBV25-1	TRBJ2-7	-	CANCPFWDGLYEQYF	TGTGCCAACTGCCCATTCTGGGACGGCTTATACGAGCAGTACTTC
few	TRBV3-1	TRBJ2-5	-	CASSQGKYQETQYF	TGTGCCAGCAGCCAAGGCAAGTACCAAGAGACCCAGTACTTC
-	TRBV11-1	TRBJ2-2	-	CASSPPLGREGINTGELFF	TGTGCCAGCAGCCCTCCGCTCGGGAGAGAGGGGATAAACACCGGGGAGCTGTTTTTT
few	TRBV28	TRBJ2-1	TRBD1	CASSLWGDRGNEQFF	TGTGCCAGCAGTTTATGGGGGGACAGGGGCAATGAGCAGTTCTTC
-	TRBV6-1	TRBJ2-2	TRBD2	CASRSSGSRYTGELFF	TGTGCCAGCAGATCGAGCGGGAGTAGGTATACCGGGGAGCTGTTTTTT
-	TRBV7-6	TRBJ2-5	-	CASSPEGFWETQYF	TGTGCCAGCAGCCCAGAAGGGTTTTGGGAGACCCAGTACTTC
-	TRBV20-1	TRBJ2-7	TRBD1	CSASATGGSSYEQYF	TGCAGTGCTAGTGCCACAGGGGGGTCCTCCTACGAGCAGTACTTC
few	TRBV5-1	TRBJ2-7	-	CASSLERGPTGEQYF	TGCGCCAGCAGCTTGGAAAGGGGACCTACAGGCGAGCAGTACTTC
-	TRBV6-1	TRBJ2-2	-	CASRGPLNTGELFF	TGTGCCAGCAGAGGTCCCCTGAACACCGGGGAGCTGTTTTTT
-	TRBV11-1	TRBJ2-4	-	CASSLASLRGEAKNIQYF	TGTGCCAGCAGCTTAGCGAGCTTAAGGGGCGAGGCCAAAAACATTCAGTACTTC
many	TRBV5-1	TRBJ2-1	-	CASSADRSYNEQFF	TGCGCCAGCAGCGCGGACAGATCTTACAATGAGCAGTTCTTC
-	TRBV20-1	TRBJ1-6	-	CSARDTTDSPLHF	TGCAGTGCTAGAGATACGACGGATTCACCCCTCCACTTT
-	TRBV15	TRBJ2-5	-	CATSSLRETQYF	TGTGCCACCAGCAGCCTCCGGGAGACCCAGTACTTC
-	TRBV5-1	TRBJ2-7	-	CASSLAGAPNEQYF	TGCGCCAGCAGCTTGGCCGGGGCACCTAACGAGCAGTACTTC
few	TRBV20-1	TRBJ2-5	TRBD2	CSAAPAGVDTQYF	TGCAGTGCTGCCCCCGCGGGAGTGGATACCCAGTACTTC
few	TRBV20-1	TRBJ2-2	TRBD2	CSASSGQIGTGELFF	TGCAGTGCTTCTAGCGGCCAGATAGGAACCGGGGAGCTGTTTTTT
-	TRBV7-7	TRBJ2-5	-	CASSLEQQETQYF	TGTGCCAGCAGCTTGGAACAACAAGAGACCCAGTACTTC
few	TRBV6-5	TRBJ2-3	-	CASSYNLARFDTQYF	TGTGCCAGCAGTTACAACCTAGCAAGGTTTGATACGCAGTATTTT
-	TRBV12-3/TRBV12-4	TRBJ2-3	-	CATSVFSGSSTDTQYF	TGTGCCACCTCTGTATTTAGCGGTTCTAGCACAGATACGCAGTATTTT
many	TRBV5-1	TRBJ1-5	-	CASSAGVQGTEPQHF	TGCGCCAGCAGCGCCGGGGTCCAGGGCACTGAGCCCCAGCATTTT